The clone carrying this T cell receptor (beta chain) was counted ten times or more. Its antigen remains unknown. This CDR3 is 16 amino acids long. The germline CDR1 and CDR2 sequences are SGHRS and YFSETQ. Trimming shortened V by 4 bases and J by 8 bases, and 22 bases separated the two germline ends. All of the donors were Caucasians in good health. This record comes from a study of identical twins. Study-wide points: For monozygotic twins, models underestimated out-of-frame TCR alpha sharing. Cord blood beta clonotypes that were abundant carried fewer insertions, and memory repertoires showed no such trend. Conclusions rested on cross-sectional statistics rather than following the same donors.

MiXCR, applied by TCRdb to the 5' RACE reads, yields one record per CDR3 protein. The table records roughly 350,000 distinct CDR3 sequences, around 9% of them present only once. The receptor was isolated from a woman aged 45-65 years in good health. V gene TRBV5-1 combines with J gene TRBJ2-4; D tentatively fits TRBD1 or TRBD2 (5 bases each). Sequencing used naive T cells sorted from blood. In DNA form, the CDR3 reads TGCGCCAGCAGCAGAGGGGACCGGGTGGATGGGGACATTCAGTACTTC. Protein sequence: CASSRGDRVDGDIQYF.